The clone carrying this T cell receptor beta chain was observed a few times. Antigen: not known. This entry is derived from a study of T cell repertoires in cytomegalovirus infection. Study-wide results and limits: Based on cumulative public TCR beta family frequency, carriers of CMV plus the relevant HLA were identified.

MiXCR, applied by TCRdb to the reads, yields one record per CDR3 protein. The sample gives around 740,000 distinct CDR3 sequences, 35% of which show up once; around 2.8% is in the top ten. The clonotype originates from a human donor in good health (CMV status not recorded). Some clones in this sample may be carry-over from other donors' samples. The material sequenced was PBMCs.

Written as DNA, the CDR3 is TGTGCTAGTGCCCCCTCCATATACAATGAGCAGTTCTTC. This sequence encodes CASAPSIYNEQFF. The chain uses TRBV12-5 and TRBJ2-1; D unresolved. Germline lookup yields CDR1 LGHNT and CDR2 FRNRAP. Trimming pared 7 bases from V and 4 bases from J, leaving 11 bases between. This CDR3 is 13 amino acids long.